Listed here are 28 T cell receptor beta chains from one sample, sequenced in a study of blood T cell repertoires in COVID-19. Using immunoSEQ multiplex PCR, the repertoire was profiled, and TCRdb retains in-frame clones only, with some absent. The data show approximately 200,000 clones, just under 90% seen once. The sample comprised PBMCs or T cells enriched from blood (not recorded which). The origin of the receptors is a man aged 25-40 years who had recovered from COVID-19.

The rearrangement uses TRBV2 and TRBJ1-6; D may be TRBD1 (6 bases). Germline lookup yields CDR1 SNHLY and CDR2 FYNNEI. The V end was cut by 3 bases, the J end by 12 bases, with 6 bases between. The CDR3 spans 11 residues. DNA of the CDR3: TGTGCCAGCAGTGACAGGGGACCCCTCCACTTT. Its translation is CASSDRGPLHF.

The chain couples TRBV7-2 to TRBJ2-5; TRBD2 aligns across 8 bases. The CDR3 runs 16 residues. Germline V lookup: CDR1 SGHTA, CDR2 FQGNSA. J lost 5 bases, V lost 3 bases, and 11 bases had no gene match. CDR3: CASSFYPGGRRETQYF. CDR3 DNA sequence: TGTGCCAGCAGCTTTTACCCTGGCGGGAGGAGGGAGACCCAGTACTTC. The full variable domain, in which reference TRBV7-2 and TRBJ2-5 provide the parts outside the CDR3, is GAGVSQSPSNKVTEKGKDVELRCDPISGHTALYWYRQSLGQGLEFLIYFQGNSAPDKSGLPSDRFSAERTGGSVSTLTIQRTQQEDSAVYLCASSFYPGGRRETQYFGPGTRLLVL.

The chain couples TRBV2 to TRBJ1-1, with a possible D match to TRBD1 (5 bases). Looked up from germline, CDR1 is SNHLY and CDR2 is FYNNEI. This CDR3 has 13 amino acids. Trimming cost V 11 bases and J 4 bases, with 17 bases left between them. Here the CDR3 DNA reads TGTGCCCGCCACCTACAGGAGAGCACTGAAGCTTTCTTT. It is translated as CARHLQESTEAFF.

The CDR3 DNA is TGTGCCAGCAGCCTACCTGCGGGGTTCCACTACGAGCAGTACTTC. It codes for CASSLPAGFHYEQYF. This chain links TRBV11-2 with TRBJ2-7, with D possibly matching TRBD2 (6 bases). The CDR3 is 15 residues long. V lost 5 bases, J lost 3 bases, and 17 bases lay in between. Germline V lookup: CDR1 SGHAT, CDR2 FQNNGV.

The V and J genes are TRBV5-5 and TRBJ2-1, with D possibly matching TRBD1 (6 bases). This CDR3 comprises 15 residues. Germline lookup yields CDR1 SGHKS and CDR2 YYEKEE (reference sequence). Trimming took off 4 bases at V and 8 bases at J, with 19 bases between the two ends. In DNA, the CDR3 is TGTGCCAGCAGCGCATACAGGGTGGGGTACGATGAGCAGTTCTTC. The encoded protein is CASSAYRVGYDEQFF.

This CDR3 reads CASSSTGTGSGYGYTF. In DNA, the CDR3 is TGTGCCAGCAGTTCTACTGGGACAGGGAGTGGCTATGGCTACACCTTC. The chain recombines TRBV27 with TRBJ1-2; 9 nucleotides line up with TRBD1. Germline CDR1 reads MNHEY; CDR2 reads SMNVEV (reference sequence). V dropped 4 bases and J dropped 4; count of bases not matched to a gene: 10. The CDR3 spans 16 residues.

The chain recombines TRBV19 with TRBJ2-1, with a weak D call TRBD1 (6 bases). V was cut by 10 bases and J by 0 bases, with 16 bases left in between. The germline CDR1 and CDR2 sequences are LNHDA and SQIVND (reference sequence). CDR3 length: 15 amino acids. The CDR3 region has the DNA TGTGCCACCGGAGACAGGATGAGCTCCTACAATGAGCAGTTCTTC. Amino acids: CATGDRMSSYNEQFF.

The chain is built from TRBV6-5 and TRBJ2-5; 9 bases line up with TRBD1. The germline CDR1 and CDR2 sequences are MNHEY and SVGAGI. This CDR3 spans 15 amino acids. J gave up 4 bases and V 6 bases, and 9 bases lay outside the gene matches. The CDR3 DNA reads TGTGCCAGCAGGGGTGGGACAGGGTTCGGAGAGACCCAGTACTTC. This translates into CASRGGTGFGETQYF.

The rearrangement joins TRBV5-8 to TRBJ1-2; 9 bases align to TRBD1. V gave up 4 bases and J gave up 4 bases; unmatched junction bases: 5. The CDR3 is 14 residues long. The germline CDR1 and CDR2 sequences are SGHTS and YDEGEE. The CDR3 DNA reads TGTGCCAGCAGCGCGGGACAGGGACCCTATGGCTACACCTTC. It translates to CASSAGQGPYGYTF.

This sequence joins TRBV7-2 and TRBJ2-3; the match to TRBD2 covers 12 bases. After removal of 5 bases from V and 2 bases from J, the junction contained 5 bases not matched to a gene. This CDR3 comprises 16 residues. The germline gives CDR1 SGHTA, CDR2 FQGNSA. CDR3 sequence reads: CASSPGLAGFTDTQYF. CDR3 in DNA: TGTGCCAGCAGCCCCGGACTAGCGGGGTTCACAGATACGCAGTATTTT.

The chain links TRBV30 to TRBJ1-2, with 10 nucleotides matching TRBD1. CDR1 is GTSNPN and CDR2 is SVGIG in the germline V gene (reference sequence). Trimming removed 2 bases from V and 6 bases from J; junction bases left unmatched: 12. The CDR3 has 16 amino acids. CDR3 coding DNA: TGTGCCTGGAGTCGCGGGGGGAGACAGGGGGCTCATGGCTACACCTTC. The encoded protein is CAWSRGGRQGAHGYTF.

The chain recombines TRBV11-2 with TRBJ2-1, with a weak D call TRBD2 (6 bases). The CDR3 runs to 16 residues. The germline gives CDR1 SGHAT, CDR2 FQNNGV. V lost 1 base and J lost 9, with 19 bases in between. This CDR3 reads CASSLVSGVGRGEQFF. CDR3 nucleotide sequence: TGTGCCAGCAGCTTAGTTTCGGGCGTCGGGCGGGGTGAGCAGTTCTTC.

The chain is built from TRBV28 and TRBJ2-1, with TRBD2 identical over 8 bases. The germline gives CDR1 MDHEN, CDR2 SYDVKM. The ends lost 1 base at V and 4 bases at J; junction bases unmatched: 18. This CDR3 has 20 amino acids. For the CDR3, the DNA is TGTGCCAGCAGTTTATACAAAAGGCTAGCGGGTATCTTTACTTACAATGAGCAGTTCTTC. Its protein is CASSLYKRLAGIFTYNEQFF.

As DNA, the CDR3 is TGTGCCAGCAGCTTAGCGGGACAGGGGAACACTGAAGCTTTCTTT. This codes for CASSLAGQGNTEAFF. J is TRBJ1-1 and V is TRBV7-6; 9 bases match TRBD1. The germline V gene has CDR1 SGHVS and CDR2 FNYEAQ. The CDR3 covers 15 residues. Trimming at V came to 0 bases and at J to 1 base, leaving 0 bases not matched to a gene.

The rearrangement joins TRBV2 to TRBJ1-5; D is possibly TRBD1 (5 bases). The V gene's germline CDR1 is SNHLY and CDR2 FYNNEI. Trimming left V 4 bases short and J 3 bases short, with 7 bases between. The CDR3 runs 13 residues. In DNA form, the CDR3 reads TGTGCCAGCAGTGCAGGGTTCAATCAGCCCCAGCATTTT. This codes for CASSAGFNQPQHF.

The V call is TRBV14, the J call TRBJ1-1, with a possible D match to TRBD1 (6 bases). V shed 1 base and J shed 6 bases, with 12 bases lying between them. Germline-derived CDR1 and CDR2 are SGHDN and FVKESK. This CDR3 region has 14 residues. This CDR3 is CASSQGRGKAEAFF. The CDR3 coding sequence is TGTGCCAGCAGCCAAGGCAGGGGCAAGGCTGAAGCTTTCTTT.

V is TRBV24-1 and J is TRBJ1-5, with D tentatively TRBD1 (5 bases). CDR1 is KGHDR, CDR2 SFDVKD, per germline. This CDR3 comprises 14 residues. The ends were cut back, 7 bases at V and 6 bases at J, with 15 bases in the middle. The CDR3 DNA follows: TGTGCCACCAGCCTTGCAGGGATTAGTCAGCCCCAGCATTTT. Its protein product is CATSLAGISQPQHF.

V is TRBV7-2 and J is TRBJ2-3; 8 bases match TRBD2. J was trimmed by 4 bases and V by 1 base; bases with no gene match: 4. CDR1 and CDR2 from the germline V gene are SGHTA and FQGNSA. This CDR3 region has 15 residues. The CDR3 loop reads CASSLVGGAPDTQYF. The DNA for the CDR3 is TGTGCCAGCAGCTTAGTCGGGGGGGCCCCAGATACGCAGTATTTT.

The V gene is TRBV5-1, the J gene TRBJ1-2; D may be TRBD1 (5 bases). V shed 0 bases and J shed 3 bases, with 12 bases lying between them. The CDR3 loop spans 15 amino acids. Germline loops: CDR1 SGHRS, CDR2 YFSETQ. The CDR3 bases are TGCGCCAGCAGCTTGGACAGGCCAACACACTATGGCTACACCTTC. Its translation: CASSLDRPTHYGYTF.

V is TRBV18 and J is TRBJ2-7; tentatively, D is TRBD2 (5 bases). Germline V CDR1 and CDR2: KGHSH, LQKENI. This CDR3 has 12 residues. Trimming took off 2 bases at V and 4 bases at J, with 6 bases between the two ends. The CDR3 is CASSPGSYEQYF. In DNA, the CDR3 is TGTGCCAGCTCACCAGGGAGTTACGAGCAGTACTTC.

This clone was seen once. The chain carries TRBV30 and TRBJ2-2; 7 nucleotides line up with TRBD1. From germline, CDR1 is GTSNPN and CDR2 SVGIG (reference sequence). The junction had 7 bases not matched to a gene; V was cut back by 2 bases and J by 4 bases. This CDR3 is 15 amino acids long. The CDR3 region has the DNA TGTGCCTGGAGTATACCACACAGGGGCACCGGGGAGCTGTTTTTT. The encoded protein is CAWSIPHRGTGELFF.

This clone has only one observation. The CDR3 loop is CASSESGARGEQYF. In DNA, the CDR3 is TGCGCCAGCAGTGAGTCGGGGGCCAGGGGGGAGCAGTACTTC. V is TRBV10-2 and J is TRBJ2-7, with TRBD1 matching over 7 bases. Trimming removed 0 bases from V and 7 bases from J; junction bases left unmatched: 6. The CDR3 has 14 amino acids. Germline CDR1 is WSHSY and CDR2 is SAAADI.

A single count supports this clone. This chain uses TRBV7-8 with TRBJ2-4; TRBD2 might be the D (7 bases). CDR1 is SGHVS, CDR2 FQNEAQ, per germline. The V end lost 3 bases, the J end lost 2 bases, and 17 bases lay between the germline ends. The CDR3 length is 17 residues. CDR3 loop: CASSFEAGATTKNIQYF. The CDR3 coding sequence is TGTGCCAGCAGCTTCGAGGCGGGGGCGACTACCAAAAACATTCAGTACTTC.

This clone has just one count. The chain is built from TRBV19 and TRBJ1-2; TRBD1 matches at 7 bases. The CDR3 extends over 14 amino acids. The V and J ends lost 6 bases and 3 bases, in that order; junction bases with no gene match: 7. CDR1 and CDR2 from the germline V gene are LNHDA and SQIVND (reference sequence). CDR3 amino acids: CASSVMGQYYGYTF. Written as DNA, the CDR3 is TGTGCCAGTAGCGTAATGGGACAGTACTATGGCTACACCTTC.

The chain is built from TRBV6-5 and TRBJ2-2; D is undetermined. The CDR3 contains 12 residues. In germline, CDR1 is MNHEY, CDR2 SVGAGI. The V end lost 8 bases, the J end lost 5 bases, and 9 bases lay between the germline ends. This chain's CDR3 is CASGPMTGELFF. CDR3 nucleotide sequence: TGTGCCAGCGGCCCCATGACCGGGGAGCTGTTTTTT.

The chain joins TRBV7-2 to TRBJ2-1; D possibly corresponds to TRBD2 (6 bases). Germline-derived CDR1 and CDR2 are SGHTA and FQGNSA. The CDR3 runs to 15 residues. The V end was cut by 1 base, the J end by 5 bases, with 12 bases between. The CDR3 DNA reads as TGTGCCAGCAGCTTAGGGAGCGGGCGAAACAATGAGCAGTTCTTC. This gives the protein CASSLGSGRNNEQFF.

Here the CDR3 reads CASSTTGMNSPLHF. The CDR3 DNA is TGTGCCAGTAGTACGACAGGGATGAATTCACCCCTCCACTTT. The rearrangement uses TRBV19 and TRBJ1-6, with 7 bases aligning to TRBD1. V lost 4 bases and J lost 7; bases outside the gene matches: 4. The CDR3 consists of 14 residues. Germline CDR1 LNHDA, CDR2 SQIVND (reference sequence). The full variable domain, completed using reference TRBV19 and TRBJ1-6, is DGGITQSPKYLFRKEGQNVTLSCEQNLNHDAMYWYRQDPGQGLRLIYYSQIVNDFQKGDIAEGYSVSREKKESFPLTVTSAQKNPTAFYLCASSTTGMNSPLHFGNGTRLTVT.

This clone was seen just once. The chain has TRBV10-1 and TRBJ1-2; 8 bases line up with TRBD1. J lost 5 bases, V lost 5 bases, and 13 bases had no gene match. The CDR3 contains 16 residues. The germline gives CDR1 WNHNN, CDR2 SYGVQD (reference sequence). The CDR3 nucleotides are TGCGCCAGCAGTCAGCCCCAGACAGGGGATGGGTATGGCTACACCTTC. This encodes CASSQPQTGDGYGYTF.